This is a list of T cell receptor beta chains from one sample in a study of shared clonotypes between healthy human individuals. Using immunoSEQ multiplex PCR, the repertoire was profiled, and TCRdb retains in-frame clones only, with some absent. Of roughly 2.2 million clones in the sample, under 95% are singletons; the top ten hold 0.3% to 0.45%. The source material was naive CD4+ T cells from PBMCs. The receptors originated from a man between 18 and 35 years old in good health. Some clones in this sample may be carry-over from other donors' samples. Both conserved end residues are part of each CDR3. Fields, in order: clone size, D gene, V gene, J gene, CDR3 DNA, CDR3 protein. The D gene is left open where the match is weak. Where a row states a size, it is once, few, many or the class of an expanded clone; other rows omit it.

size: once; D: TRBD2; V: TRBV4-3; J: TRBJ2-7; DNA: TGCGCCAGCAGCCAAGCGGCTAGCGGGAGGAGTTCCGAGCAGTACTTC; CDR3: CASSQAASGRSSEQYF
size: .; D: TRBD2; V: TRBV7-3; J: TRBJ2-1; DNA: TGTGCCAGCAGCTTAGGGACTAGCGGGAGTCTTGGGCAGTTCTTC; CDR3: CASSLGTSGSLGQFF
size: once; D: TRBD2; V: TRBV2; J: TRBJ2-1; DNA: TGTGCCAGCAGGCCAGGGTTACTAGCGGGAGGGGATGAGCAGTTCTTC; CDR3: CASRPGLLAGGDEQFF
size: .; D: TRBD1; V: TRBV5-1; J: TRBJ2-5; DNA: TGCGCCAGCAGTTCGAGACAGGGGTCAGAGACCCAGTACTTC; CDR3: CASSSRQGSETQYF
size: .; D: .; V: TRBV7-3; J: TRBJ1-3; DNA: TGTGCCAGCAGCTCGGACATCGGAAACACCATATATTTT; CDR3: CASSSDIGNTIYF
size: .; D: TRBD1; V: TRBV6-1; J: TRBJ1-3; DNA: TGTGCCGCCCGGACAGGGGTTATGTTGGGAAACACCATATATTTT; CDR3: CAARTGVMLGNTIYF
size: .; D: .; V: TRBV7-9; J: TRBJ2-6; DNA: TGTGCCAGCAGCACCAGGGACGGTGAATCTGGGGCCAACGTCCTGACTTTC; CDR3: CASSTRDGESGANVLTF
size: .; D: .; V: TRBV21-1; J: TRBJ2-1; DNA: TGTGCCAGCAGCAAAGGGCGCGAGTCCTACAATGAGCAGTTCTTC; CDR3: CASSKGRESYNEQFF
size: .; D: .; V: TRBV11-2; J: TRBJ2-7; DNA: TGTGCCAGCAGCTTAGTCGCCAGACGGGCCTACGAGCAGTACTTC; CDR3: CASSLVARRAYEQYF
size: once; D: .; V: TRBV6-5; J: TRBJ2-7; DNA: TGTGCCAGCAGTCTGCAACTGGGTGGGACCCACGAGCAGTACTTC; CDR3: CASSLQLGGTHEQYF
size: .; D: TRBD2; V: TRBV7-3; J: TRBJ2-3; DNA: TGTGCCAGCAGCGCTAGCGGGAGTACAGATACGCAGTATTTT; CDR3: CASSASGSTDTQYF
size: .; D: TRBD1; V: TRBV28; J: TRBJ1-1; DNA: TGTGCCAGCAGGCAAGATACAGGGGGCGGGACTGAAGCTTTCTTT; CDR3: CASRQDTGGGTEAFF
size: .; D: TRBD1; V: TRBV11-1; J: TRBJ2-1; DNA: TGTGCCAGCAGCTTAGAGGGCCAGGGGGCGAATGAGCAGTTCTTC; CDR3: CASSLEGQGANEQFF